These 5 T cell receptor beta chains share one sample of origin, sequenced in a study of blood T cell repertoires in COVID-19 (dated by TCRdb to about 2020). Libraries came from the immunoSEQ multiplex PCR assay. The clones in this table, taken by TCRdb from immuneACCESS, are in-frame only. Not every clone is retained; where verified, under half of the shortfall comes from an unresolved V gene, and the cause of the rest is unknown. This sample has about 160,000 clones in its table, and under 85% of those were observed once. The top ten clones comprise over 10% of the sample. Sequenced: peripheral blood. Receptors originate from a man between 65 and 85 years old who had recovered from COVID-19.

The chain combines TRBV5-1 with TRBJ2-4; TRBD1 agrees at 8 bases. The V and J ends lost 0 bases and 3 bases, in that order; junction bases with no gene match: 8. Germline CDR1 SGHRS, CDR2 YFSETQ. The CDR3 extends over 17 amino acids. This CDR3 reads CASSLVAGGSGKNIQYF. The CDR3 DNA reads as TGCGCCAGCAGCTTGGTGGCAGGGGGCTCGGGCAAAAACATTCAGTACTTC.

This clone was seen more than once but under ten times. This chain connects TRBV20-1 to TRBJ1-2; D is uncertain. Trimming shortened V by 8 bases and J by 4 bases, and 8 bases separated the two germline ends. This CDR3 region has 10 residues. Germline CDR1 DFQATT, CDR2 SNEGSKA (reference sequence). In DNA, the CDR3 is TGCAGTACGGCGGCCTATGGCTACACCTTC. It translates to CSTAAYGYTF.

This sequence joins TRBV7-9 and TRBJ2-5, with a possible D match to TRBD1 (6 bases). Germline V lookup: CDR1 SEHNR, CDR2 FQNEAQ (reference sequence). V lost 5 bases to trimming and J lost 4 bases, with 11 bases between them. This CDR3 is built from 13 residues. The CDR3 DNA reads TGTGCCAGCAGCATTTTAGGGGGAGAGACCCAGTACTTC. Protein sequence: CASSILGGETQYF.

The genes are TRBV5-1 and TRBJ2-7; 8 bases agree with TRBD1. The germline gives CDR1 SGHRS, CDR2 YFSETQ. The V and J ends lost 2 bases and 3 bases, in that order; junction bases with no gene match: 7. The CDR3 covers 15 residues. For the CDR3, the DNA is TGCGCCAGCAGCTTCTTGACAGGGGTTCTCTACGAGCAGTACTTC. Its translation is CASSFLTGVLYEQYF.

The chain is built from TRBV6-1 and TRBJ2-7; D gene ambiguous. The length of the CDR3 is 16 residues. Germline V gene data show CDR1 as MNHNS and CDR2 as SASEGT. Trimming pared 0 bases from V and 6 bases from J, leaving 18 bases between. CDR3 sequence: CASSEALTQEFSEQYF. CDR3 DNA sequence: TGTGCCAGCAGTGAAGCGCTAACGCAGGAATTCTCCGAGCAGTACTTC.